This TCR beta chain comes out of a study of PD-L1 blockade in urothelial cancer. The overall study: Male sex and bladder-origin urothelial cancer were recorded for about 90% of the roughly 30 patients.

Assay: immunoSEQ multiplex PCR; the TCRdb copy retains only in-frame clones and omits some. Of about 35,000 clones detected, roughly 80% appear once; the ten largest clones hold roughly 7.1%. As concerns this clone: Its antigen is unknown.

The J segment lost 4 bases and the V segment lost 2 bases, leaving 6 bases of the junction unmatched. Germline V lookup: CDR1 SGDLS, CDR2 YYNGEE. The CDR3 is made up of 17 amino acids. Study conclusions and caveats: Durable benefit accompanied greater 3-week expansion of tumor-associated blood clones.

Sample time point: pretreatment peripheral blood. This receptor was identified in a man aged 60 to 69 with urothelial cancer. Material: PBMCs, obtained around atezolizumab (anti-PD-L1) treatment. The genes are TRBV9 and TRBJ2-1; 13 positions match TRBD2. Here the CDR3 DNA reads TGTGCCAGCAGCGTCGACCGGACTAGCGGGGGATACAATGAGCAGTTCTTC. Residues: CASSVDRTSGGYNEQFF.